The next 19 T cell receptor beta chains were all read from a single sample in a study of cytomegalovirus exposure and HLA in healthy donors. PCR employed 60 Vbeta and 13 Jbeta primers. The repertoire was sequenced with immunoSEQ multiplex PCR; TCRdb's copy has only in-frame clones and lacks some. The sample includes about 160,000 clones, 78% of them seen just once. The source material was PBMCs. The origin of the receptors is a woman aged 50 to 60 in good health and CMV-seropositive.

The gene calls are TRBV5-4 and TRBJ2-2; 11 bases map to TRBD1. Losses at the gene ends were 8 bases for V and 7 bases for J; bases not matched to a gene: 10. Looked up from germline, CDR1 is SGHNT and CDR2 is YYREEE (reference sequence). CDR3 length: 15 residues. The CDR3 sequence is CASFTGTGGHGELFF. The CDR3 DNA follows: TGTGCCAGTTTTACCGGGACAGGGGGACACGGGGAGCTGTTTTTT.

The chain is built from TRBV5-4 and TRBJ2-7; 10 bases align to TRBD2. The CDR3 totals 14 residues. With V trimmed by 6 bases and J by 5 bases, 8 bases remained unmatched. CDR1 and CDR2 (germline): SGHNT, YYREEE (reference sequence). As DNA, the CDR3 is TGTGCCAGCACCCAGCGGGGGGGCCTCGACGAGCAGTACTTC. As protein: CASTQRGGLDEQYF.

The genes are TRBV2 and TRBJ2-1; D is uncertain. There are 14 residues in the CDR3. The V end was cut by 7 bases, the J end by 6 bases, with 16 bases between. Per the germline V gene, CDR1 is SNHLY and CDR2 is FYNNEI. The CDR3 loop is CASNPYTGGNEQFF. CDR3 nucleotides: TGTGCCAGCAACCCCTATACCGGCGGCAATGAGCAGTTCTTC.

The V call is TRBV13, the J call TRBJ2-5, with 8 nucleotides matching TRBD2. CDR1 PRHDT and CDR2 FYEKMQ come from the germline V gene (reference sequence). CDR3 length equals 14 residues. Trimming cost V 0 bases and J 5 bases; bases outside gene matches: 2. CDR3 sequence reads: CASSLGRLAETQYF. The CDR3 nucleotides are TGTGCCAGCAGCTTAGGTAGACTAGCGGAGACCCAGTACTTC.

This chain joins TRBV21-1 and TRBJ1-2; no DNA check was done on the table's D call, TRBD1. TRBV21-1 has pseudogene status. The CDR3 has 14 amino acids. In DNA, the CDR3 is TGTGCCAGCAGCGCCAGGGTCCGAAACTATGGCTACACCTTC. It codes for CASSARVRNYGYTF.

This clone has only one observation. The CDR3 DNA reads TGTGCCAGCAGCGGGGGGACAGGGGGAACCTACTATGGCTACACCTTC. Its protein product is CASSGGTGGTYYGYTF. V gene TRBV9 combines with J gene TRBJ1-2; 11 positions match TRBD1. Trimming took 3 bases from V and 3 from J; bases not matched to a gene: 7. Looked up from germline, CDR1 is SGDLS and CDR2 is YYNGEE. CDR3 length: 16 amino acids.

The V call is TRBV5-4, the J call TRBJ2-2, with 7 bases lining up with TRBD1. Trimming cost V 3 bases and J 1 base; bases outside gene matches: 0. This CDR3 has 14 residues. Germline V lookup: CDR1 SGHNT, CDR2 YYREEE (reference sequence). CDR3 coding DNA: TGTGCCAGCAGCTGGACAGGGAACACCGGGGAGCTGTTTTTT. It specifies CASSWTGNTGELFF.

V gene TRBV30 combines with J gene TRBJ1-1; D remains unclear. Trimming cost V 4 bases and J 4 bases, with 13 bases left between them. CDR3 length equals 13 residues. Germline assignment: CDR1 GTSNPN and CDR2 SVGIG (reference sequence). The chain's CDR3 is CAWKKGGGTEAFF. For the CDR3, the DNA is TGTGCCTGGAAGAAGGGAGGCGGCACTGAAGCTTTCTTT.

In this sample, this clone turned up a few times. This chain links TRBV6-5 with TRBJ2-3; no firm D call. CDR3 length equals 15 residues. Trimming shortened V by 2 bases and J by 2 bases, and 11 bases separated the two germline ends. Germline V gene lookup returns CDR1 MNHEY and CDR2 SVGAGI. The CDR3 region has the DNA TGTGCCAGCAGTTACGAAAACAGCCCCACAGATACGCAGTATTTT. This codes for CASSYENSPTDTQYF.

This clone is a singleton in its sample. The V gene is TRBV29-1, the J gene TRBJ1-2, with a possible D match to TRBD1 (5 bases). V lost 2 bases to trimming and J lost 1 base, with 17 bases between them. Germline values: CDR1 SQVTM, CDR2 ANQGSEA. This CDR3 region has 16 residues. In DNA, the CDR3 is TGCAGCGTTGAATGGGGGGGTTATGAGGGTAACTATGGCTACACCTTC. Translating gives CSVEWGGYEGNYGYTF.

This clone was picked up a small number of times. The V gene is TRBV29-1, the J gene TRBJ2-7; 7 bases map to TRBD2. V dropped 8 bases and J dropped 4; count of bases not matched to a gene: 11. The CDR3 length is 13 residues. Per the germline V gene, CDR1 is SQVTM and CDR2 is ANQGSEA. CDR3 sequence: CSHAVGSGYEQYF. The CDR3 nucleotides read TGCAGCCACGCGGTAGGTAGCGGGTACGAGCAGTACTTC.

This sequence joins TRBV28 and TRBJ2-7, with D perhaps matching TRBD2 (5 bases). This CDR3 has 15 amino acids. Germline V gene lookup returns CDR1 MDHEN and CDR2 SYDVKM. Trimming stripped 7 bases from V and 0 bases from J, with 16 bases between. Here the CDR3 reads CASILGGASSYEQYF. The CDR3, as DNA: TGTGCCAGCATCTTAGGAGGCGCCAGCTCCTACGAGCAGTACTTC.

This clone was observed a handful of times. The rearrangement joins TRBV11-1 to TRBJ1-1, with D maybe TRBD1 (6 bases). This CDR3 is 12 amino acids long. V was cut by 4 bases and J by 6 bases, with 9 bases left in between. Germline lookup yields CDR1 SGHAT and CDR2 FQDESV (reference sequence). The CDR3 DNA is TGTGCCAGCAGCTCAAGGACAGCTGAAGCTTTCTTT. This sequence encodes CASSSRTAEAFF.

The V call is TRBV5-4, the J call TRBJ1-3; D is uncertain. Per germline, CDR1 SGHNT and CDR2 YYREEE (reference sequence). Trimming removed 4 bases at V and 2 bases at J, with 10 bases between. The CDR3 totals 14 residues. The CDR3 region is CASSPGSAGNTIYF. In DNA form, the CDR3 reads TGTGCCAGCAGCCCGGGGTCCGCTGGAAACACCATATATTTT.

This chain uses TRBV11-2 with TRBJ1-1; 10 bases map to TRBD1. The V gene end was trimmed by 6 bases and the J gene end by 7 bases; junction bases not matched to a gene: 5. In germline, CDR1 is SGHAT, CDR2 FQNNGV. This CDR3 comprises 13 residues. The CDR3 loop is CASRRQGAGEAFF. DNA for the CDR3: TGTGCCAGCAGGCGACAGGGGGCGGGTGAAGCTTTCTTT.

The chain is built from TRBV5-4 and TRBJ2-5; TRBD2 aligns across 13 bases. Germline V gene sequence: CDR1 SGHNT, CDR2 YYREEE (reference sequence). This CDR3 has 15 amino acids. Losses at the gene ends were 6 bases for V and 4 bases for J; bases not matched to a gene: 6. CDR3 sequence reads: CASNILAGGLETQYF. Here the CDR3 DNA reads TGTGCCAGCAATATACTAGCGGGGGGGCTAGAGACCCAGTACTTC.

This clone showed up just once. This chain connects TRBV6-5 to TRBJ2-7; 11 positions agree with TRBD1. J was trimmed by 2 bases and V by 4 bases; bases with no gene match: 4. Germline CDR1 reads MNHEY; CDR2 reads SVGAGI. The CDR3 spans 15 residues. This chain's CDR3 is CASSSPGQGAYEQYF. The CDR3 nucleotides are TGTGCCAGCAGTTCTCCGGGACAGGGGGCCTACGAGCAGTACTTC.

The chain joins TRBV5-4 to TRBJ1-1; 10 bases are shared with TRBD1. The CDR3 covers 14 residues. V was clipped by 4 bases and J by 6 bases; unmatched bases: 6. Germline V gene lookup returns CDR1 SGHNT and CDR2 YYREEE (reference sequence). As DNA, the CDR3 is TGTGCCAGCAGCCGGGACAGGGGAAATGCTGAAGCTTTCTTT. Protein sequence: CASSRDRGNAEAFF.

The chain links TRBV29-1 to TRBJ2-5; 10 bases align to TRBD2. This CDR3 comprises 13 residues. J lost 4 bases, V lost 7 bases, and 6 bases had no gene match. CDR1 is SQVTM, CDR2 ANQGSEA, per germline. The CDR3 DNA follows: TGCAGCGGACGGACTAGCGGTGGAGAGACCCAGTACTTC. Protein product: CSGRTSGGETQYF.